This T cell receptor beta chain comes out of a study of CD8+CD57+ T cells in acquired aplastic anemia. The wider study: An average of roughly 3 ug of DNA was obtained from sorted CD4+ and CD8+ cells.

Trimming took 6 bases from V and 7 from J, leaving 9 bases between them. The CDR3 runs 10 residues. Germline V CDR1 and CDR2: SQVTM, ANQGSEA. With regard to this clonotype: What it recognizes is unknown.

The study, taken as a whole, reports: Both patients and controls carried the same twenty-nine CD8+ CDR3 sequences. Significance was not reached for CD8+ Simpson's diversity between patients and controls.

Profiling that covered TCR beta VDJ and CDR3 relied on genomic DNA as its template. One entry per CDR3 protein results from TCRdb running MiXCR on the reads. Among about 270,000 distinct CDR3 sequences, approximately 86% were seen once, and the ten largest hold about two fifths. By flow cytometry, patients selected for sequencing had shown an expansion of CD8+CD57+ cells. Prior therapy had not been administered to any patient at the time of blood sampling. The sequence was obtained from a human donor with aplastic anemia. The sequenced material came from sorted CD4+, CD8+, or CD8+CD57+ T cells (not recorded which) from PBMCs. The rearrangement joins TRBV29-1 to TRBJ1-1; weak D call: TRBD1 (5 bases). The CDR3 sequence: CSVVTVEAFF. CDR3 coding DNA: TGCAGCGTGGTGACAGTTGAAGCTTTCTTT. Full variable domain (missing parts from reference TRBV29-1 and TRBJ1-1): SAVISQKPSRDICQRGTSLTIQCQVDSQVTMMFWYRQQPGQSLTLIATANQGSEATYESGFVIDKFPISRPNLTFSTLTVSNMSPEDSSIYLCSVVTVEAFFGQGTRLTVV.